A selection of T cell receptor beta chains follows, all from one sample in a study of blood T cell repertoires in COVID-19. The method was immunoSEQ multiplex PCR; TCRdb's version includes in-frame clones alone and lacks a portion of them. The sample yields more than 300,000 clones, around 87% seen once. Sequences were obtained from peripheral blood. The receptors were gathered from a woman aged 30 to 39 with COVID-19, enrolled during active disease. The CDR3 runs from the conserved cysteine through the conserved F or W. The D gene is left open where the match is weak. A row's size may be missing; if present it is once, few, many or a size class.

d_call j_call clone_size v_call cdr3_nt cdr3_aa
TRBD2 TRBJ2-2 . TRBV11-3 TGTGCCAGCAGCACGGGAGGGAGGGCCGGGGACGGGGAGCTGTTTTTT CASSTGGRAGDGELFF
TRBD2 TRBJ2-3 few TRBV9 TGTGCCAGCAGCGTAACCCTCCGGCGGGAGGCTGATACGCAGTATTTT CASSVTLRREADTQYF
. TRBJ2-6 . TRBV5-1 TGCGCCAGCAGCTCCCGGGGGGCGGGCCCTGGGGCCAACGTCCTGACTTTC CASSSRGAGPGANVLTF
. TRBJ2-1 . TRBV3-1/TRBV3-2 TGTGCCAGCAGCCAAGATCAACTAGTTCGGTACAATGAGCAGTTCTTC CASSQDQLVRYNEQFF
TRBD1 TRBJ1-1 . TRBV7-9 TGTGCCAGCAATGAGGGGGCGGGTGAAGCTTTCTTT CASNEGAGEAFF
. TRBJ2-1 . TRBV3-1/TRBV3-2 TGTGCCAGCAGCCAAGGTGTCTCAGGGTCGAATGAGCAGTTCTTC CASSQGVSGSNEQFF
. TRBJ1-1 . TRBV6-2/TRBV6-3 TGTGCCAGCAGCCCTTTGGGGGGGATGAACACTGAAGCTTTCTTT CASSPLGGMNTEAFF
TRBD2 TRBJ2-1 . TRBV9 TGTGCCAGCAGCGAGACGACTAGCGCCAATGAGCAGTTCTTC CASSETTSANEQFF
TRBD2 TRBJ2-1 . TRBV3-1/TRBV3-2 TGTGCCAGCAGCCATTCGGGAGGGATCCGCAATGAGCAGTTCTTC CASSHSGGIRNEQFF
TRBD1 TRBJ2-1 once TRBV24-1 TGTGCCACCAGTTTGGGACAGGGGGATGATGAGCAGTTCTTC CATSLGQGDDEQFF
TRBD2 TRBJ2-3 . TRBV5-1 TGCGCCAGCAGTCGACTAGCGGACACAGATACGCAGTATTTT CASSRLADTDTQYF
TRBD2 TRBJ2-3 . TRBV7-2 TGTGCCAGCAGCTCGTCGGGAGGGGGGCAGTATTTT CASSSSGGGQYF
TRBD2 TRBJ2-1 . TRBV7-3 TGTGCCAGCAGCTTGGGAGGGGCCCTAGCGGGAGAGCAGTTCTTC CASSLGGALAGEQFF
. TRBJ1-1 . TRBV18 TGTGCCAGCTCTCCCACAGGGCCGAACACTGAAGCTTTCTTT CASSPTGPNTEAFF
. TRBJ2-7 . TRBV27 TGTGCCAGCAGTTTTCAGGGGAGGGCCTACGAGCAGTACTTC CASSFQGRAYEQYF
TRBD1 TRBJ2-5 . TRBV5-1 TGCGCCAGCAGCTTTAACAGGGGGTCAGAGACCCAGTACTTC CASSFNRGSETQYF
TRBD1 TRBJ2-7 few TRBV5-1 TGCGCCAGCAGCCTCGATACAGGGGGCAACGAGCAGTACTTC CASSLDTGGNEQYF